This entry concerns a single TCR beta chain. Antigen unknown. The CDR3 sequence is 15 residues long. Losses at the gene ends were 7 bases for V and 5 bases for J; bases not matched to a gene: 9. Germline V gives CDR1 MNHEY, CDR2 SMNVEV (reference sequence). Assay: immunoSEQ multiplex PCR; the TCRdb copy retains only in-frame clones and omits some. The sample has about 350,000 clones; 88% are singletons. Treatment given: about 20 received Ad26.COV2.S at low or high dose, single or two shots; about 5 received placebo; per-sample allocation not given. Sampling happened 63 days after the first vaccine or placebo injection. This entry comes from a study of Ad26.COV2.S vaccination and SARS-CoV-2 variants. Across the whole study: The vaccine Ad26.COV2.S was put into the muscle once, or twice with 56 days between.

Study-wide results and limits: Similar non-spike TCR breadth was seen in vaccine and placebo recipients.

The sample was peripheral blood, taken in a trial of Ad26.COV2.S vaccine versus placebo. The TCR comes from a person aged 18-60 years who received the Ad26.COV2.S COVID-19 vaccine or a placebo. The gene calls are TRBV27 and TRBJ2-1; 9 positions agree with TRBD1. The CDR3 DNA reads as TGTGCCAGCAAAAGGGACAGGGCATTACACAATGAGCAGTTCTTC. Its protein product is CASKRDRALHNEQFF.